The 2 T cell receptor beta chains listed next were all sequenced from one sample in a study of CD8+CD57+ T cells in acquired aplastic anemia. CDR3 and TCR beta VDJ profiling relied on a genomic DNA template. TCRdb re-analysed the reads in MiXCR, keeping a single row per CDR3 protein. The data hold about 190,000 distinct CDR3 sequences, with about half observed a single time. Specimen: sorted CD4+, CD8+, or CD8+CD57+ T cells (not recorded which) from PBMCs. The receptors originated from a human donor in good health, serving as a control.

This clonotype was detected a few times. J is TRBJ2-3 and V is TRBV9; D may be TRBD1 (5 bases). The V and J ends lost 1 base and 0 bases respectively, with 9 bases between them. CDR3 length: 15 residues. From germline, CDR1 is SGDLS and CDR2 YYNGEE. The CDR3 spells CASSVTGASTDTQYF. CDR3 nucleotide sequence: TGTGCCAGCAGCGTAACAGGAGCTAGCACAGATACGCAGTATTTT.

In the case of this clonotype: A junction boundary mismatches the germline segment, possibly from a read error. The chain recombines TRBV10-2 with TRBJ2-5, with 7 bases matching TRBD2. This CDR3 comprises 16 residues. The germline CDR1 and CDR2 sequences are WSHSY and SAAADI. CDR3 bases: TGCGTCAGCAGTGGGATGGCGGGGGTCATAGGAGAGACCCAGTACTTC. Translated: CVSSGMAGVIGETQYF.